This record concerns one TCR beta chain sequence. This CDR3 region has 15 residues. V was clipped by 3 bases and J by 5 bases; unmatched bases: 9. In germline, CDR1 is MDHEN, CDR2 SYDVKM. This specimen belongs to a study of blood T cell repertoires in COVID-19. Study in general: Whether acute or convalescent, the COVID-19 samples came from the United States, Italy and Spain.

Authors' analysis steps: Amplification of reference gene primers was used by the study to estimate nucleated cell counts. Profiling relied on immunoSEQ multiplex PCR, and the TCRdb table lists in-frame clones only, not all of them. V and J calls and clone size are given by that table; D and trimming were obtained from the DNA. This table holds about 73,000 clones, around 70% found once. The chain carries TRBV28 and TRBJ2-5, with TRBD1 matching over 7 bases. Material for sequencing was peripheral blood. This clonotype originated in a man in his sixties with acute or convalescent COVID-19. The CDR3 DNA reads TGTGCCAGCAGTTTTACAGGGGTTACTGGGGAGACCCAGTACTTC. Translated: CASSFTGVTGETQYF. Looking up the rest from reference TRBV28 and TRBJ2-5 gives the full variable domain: DVKVTQSSRYLVKRTGEKVFLECVQDMDHENMFWYRQDPGLGLRLIYFSYDVKMKEKGDIPEGYSVSREKKERFSLILESASTNQTSMYLCASSFTGVTGETQYFGPGTRLLVL.